A single sample is the source of the 29 T cell receptor beta chains below, sequenced in a study of post-analysis software for immune sequencing data. Findings of the study overall: Four or five TRBV segments were more frequent in patients than controls; TRBV5-6, TRBV5-1 and TRBV20-1 belonged to this group.

TCR beta libraries were prepared from cDNA with unique molecular identifiers. Each CDR3 protein gets one entry after TCRdb re-called the PCR reads with MiXCR. The sample holds over 300,000 distinct CDR3 sequences, about a third seen once. Their antigens are not known. Sample: blood. These receptors were collected from a girl aged 5-17 years with multiple sclerosis.

In its sample, this clonotype was seen a few times. The rearrangement links TRBV20-1 to TRBJ1-5; D is unresolved. The CDR3 covers 15 residues. The germline CDR1 and CDR2 sequences are DFQATT and SNEGSKA (reference sequence). The CDR3 DNA reads TGCAACACCCCAGAATGGCAACCTGGGAATCAGCCCCAGCATTTT. It specifies CNTPEWQPGNQPQHF.

Concerning this clonotype: A read error may explain this, as a much larger clone is one base away. The chain carries TRBV12-3 or TRBV12-4 and TRBJ2-3; 9 nucleotides match TRBD2. With V trimmed by 7 bases and J by 7 bases, 9 bases remained unmatched. This CDR3 spans 14 amino acids. As DNA, the CDR3 is TGTGCCAGCATCATAGCGGGGGCCGCCCATACGCAGTATTTT. Translating gives CASIIAGAAHTQYF.

This clonotype appeared a few times. One end of the junction does not line up with germline, which may come from a read error. The chain is built from TRBV12-3 or TRBV12-4 and TRBJ2-1; 9 nucleotides align to TRBD1. The CDR3 is made up of 18 amino acids. CDR3 residues: CTSSKEGGSDRGYNEQFF. In DNA form, the CDR3 reads TGTACCAGCAGCAAAGAGGGGGGTAGCGACAGGGGGTACAATGAGCAGTTCTTC.

The chain uses TRBV25-1 and TRBJ1-4, with a possible D match to TRBD1 (5 bases). Trimming removed 5 bases from V and 3 bases from J, with 10 bases in between. The germline V gene has CDR1 MGHDK and CDR2 SYGVNS. The CDR3 has 14 residues. The CDR3 DNA follows: TGTGCCAGCAGTCCACAGGTGTCTAATGAAAAACTGTTTTTT. Protein sequence: CASSPQVSNEKLFF.

J is TRBJ2-1 and V is TRBV6-5; either TRBD1 or TRBD2 may fit D (5 bases each). Germline CDR1 and CDR2: MNHEY and SVGAGI. The V and J ends lost 10 bases and 7 bases respectively, with 17 bases between them. This CDR3 has 13 residues. The CDR3 is CANRGVVENEQFF. CDR3 bases: TGTGCCAACCGAGGGGTGGTTGAGAATGAGCAGTTCTTC.

The rearrangement uses TRBV7-9 and TRBJ2-7; D gene uncertain. This CDR3 contains 16 residues. Germline V lookup: CDR1 SEHNR, CDR2 FQNEAQ (reference sequence). Trimming pared 4 bases from V and 0 bases from J, leaving 16 bases between. The CDR3 region is CASSSPVAAPSYEQYF. As DNA, the CDR3 is TGTGCCAGCAGCTCCCCCGTAGCCGCTCCCTCCTACGAGCAGTACTTC.

The V gene is TRBV7-2, the J gene TRBJ2-7, with D possibly being TRBD2 (6 bases). Germline V lookup: CDR1 SGHTA, CDR2 FQGNSA. This CDR3 comprises 15 residues. The V end was cut by 5 bases, the J end by 5 bases, with 19 bases between. This CDR3 is CASSPGRGRNHEQYF. The CDR3 DNA reads TGTGCCAGCAGCCCCGGGCGGGGTCGAAACCACGAGCAGTACTTC.

This chain joins TRBV12-5 and TRBJ2-7, with 8 bases that match TRBD2. The CDR3 covers 16 residues. Germline V gene sequence: CDR1 LGHNT, CDR2 FRNRAP. Germline trimming cut 5 bases from V and 2 bases from J; bases unmatched to any gene: 11. CDR3: CASGGNSGGTTYEQYF. The CDR3 bases are TGTGCTAGTGGTGGGAACAGCGGGGGCACAACCTACGAGCAGTACTTC. Filled out from reference TRBV12-5 and TRBJ2-7, the complete variable domain reads DARVTQTPRHKVTEMGQEVTMRCQPILGHNTVFWYRQTMMQGLELLAYFRNRAPLDDSGMPKDRFSAEMPDATLATLKIQPSEPRDSAVYFCASGGNSGGTTYEQYFGPGTRLTVT.

The V call is TRBV4-1, the J call TRBJ1-4; D unresolved. The V gene's germline CDR1 is MGHRA and CDR2 YSYEKL. CDR3 length: 13 amino acids. Trimming cost V 1 base and J 8 bases, with 8 bases left between them. The CDR3 DNA is TGCGCCAGCAGCCAAGCCTGGGGAGAAAAACTGTTTTTT. It specifies CASSQAWGEKLFF.

This clonotype was counted a few times. The genes are TRBV7-2 and TRBJ1-2; the D is unclear. Germline V gene lookup returns CDR1 SGHTA and CDR2 FQGNSA. The V end was cut by 5 bases, the J end by 8 bases, with 21 bases between. The CDR3 has 15 residues. CDR3 sequence reads: CASSPFLGVVKGYTF. In DNA, the CDR3 is TGTGCCAGCAGCCCCTTCCTCGGGGTTGTTAAGGGCTACACCTTC.

This clonotype was counted only a few times. An end of the junction differs from the germline gene, which may be a read error. The chain is built from TRBV6-2 or TRBV6-3 and TRBJ2-1; the match to TRBD2 covers 8 bases. The CDR3 runs to 14 residues. Germline V lookup: CDR1 MNHEY, CDR2 SVGEGT. The CDR3 protein is CASSQSGGPNGQFF. DNA of the CDR3: TGTGCCAGCAGTCAGTCGGGGGGGCCGAATGGGCAGTTCTTC.

This clonotype was detected only once. The rearrangement links TRBV7-8 to TRBJ1-2, with D hard to call. CDR3 length: 13 residues. Germline loops: CDR1 SGHVS, CDR2 FQNEAQ. Trimming removed 2 bases from V and 8 bases from J, with 12 bases in between. CDR3: CASSLQGMEGYTF. As DNA, the CDR3 is TGTGCCAGCAGCTTACAAGGGATGGAGGGCTACACCTTC.

This clonotype was seen a few times. The chain has TRBV11-2 and TRBJ2-1; 8 bases are shared with TRBD1. CDR1 SGHAT and CDR2 FQNNGV come from the germline V gene. J lost 9 bases, V lost 7 bases, and 17 bases had no gene match. This CDR3 region has 16 residues. Here the CDR3 reads CASIWSGTADRGEQFF. In nucleotides, the CDR3 is TGTGCCAGCATCTGGTCGGGGACAGCCGACAGGGGTGAGCAGTTCTTC. The whole variable domain, remainder taken from reference TRBV11-2 and TRBJ2-1, is EAGVAQSPRYKIIEKRQSVAFWCNPISGHATLYWYQQILGQGPKLLIQFQNNGVVDDSQLPKDRFSAERLKGVDSTLKIQPAKLEDSAVYLCASIWSGTADRGEQFFGPGTRLTVL.

This clonotype was recorded many times. V usage is TRBV4-1 and J usage is TRBJ2-6; possible D gene TRBD1, 6 bases. CDR1 and CDR2 from the germline V gene are MGHRA and YSYEKL. Trimming left V 3 bases short and J 0 bases short, with 15 bases between. The CDR3 runs to 18 residues. The CDR3 DNA sequence: TGCGCCAGCAGCCAGACGGACAGACCTTTCTCTGGGGCCAACGTCCTGACTTTC. Translated: CASSQTDRPFSGANVLTF.

V and J are TRBV9 and TRBJ1-2; D might be TRBD1 (5 bases). V shed 0 bases and J shed 2 bases, with 11 bases lying between them. The V gene's germline CDR1 is SGDLS and CDR2 YYNGEE. The CDR3 loop spans 15 amino acids. The CDR3, as DNA: TGTGCCAGCAGCGTAGAGCAGGGAACCAACTATGGCTACACCTTC. It yields the protein CASSVEQGTNYGYTF. Combining the CDR3 with reference TRBV9 and TRBJ1-2 gives the whole variable domain DSGVTQTPKHLITATGQRVTLRCSPRSGDLSVYWYQQSLDQGLQFLIQYYNGEERAKGNILERFSAQQFPDLHSELNLSSLELGDSALYFCASSVEQGTNYGYTFGSGTRLTVV.

The table lists this clonotype with a few counts. This chain joins TRBV10-3 and TRBJ2-3, with 10 nucleotides matching TRBD2. V was pared by 0 bases and J by 6 bases, with 12 bases of the junction left unmatched. Germline-derived CDR1 and CDR2 are ENHRY and SYGVKD. This CDR3 region has 18 residues. CDR3: CAISESGASGGSQDTQYF. The DNA of the CDR3 is TGTGCCATCAGTGAGTCTGGGGCTAGCGGGGGCTCGCAGGATACGCAGTATTTT.

The chain carries TRBV6-2 or TRBV6-3 and TRBJ1-6; D unresolved. Trimming stripped 6 bases from V and 9 bases from J, with 18 bases between. CDR3 length: 15 residues. Looked up from germline, CDR1 is MNHEY and CDR2 is SVGEGT. CDR3 region: CASSHGRTWGSPLHF. Here the CDR3 DNA reads TGTGCCAGCAGCCACGGGCGCACCTGGGGTTCACCCCTCCACTTT.

This clonotype was seen once. V is TRBV12-3 or TRBV12-4 and J is TRBJ2-3, with D hard to call. This CDR3 region has 13 residues. Trimming stripped 5 bases from V and 6 bases from J, with 12 bases between. The CDR3 DNA reads as TGTGCCAGCAGTGGCCAAATAGCCGATACGCAGTATTTT. It is translated as CASSGQIADTQYF.

The chain is built from TRBV7-8 and TRBJ1-4; D gene ambiguous. The CDR3 loop spans 14 amino acids. Germline V gene data show CDR1 as SGHVS and CDR2 as FQNEAQ. With 5 bases removed from V and 13 bases from J, the gap between germline ends came to 20 bases. CDR3 in amino acids: CASSPRRPTDGLFF. Written as DNA, the CDR3 is TGTGCCAGCAGCCCCCGAAGACCCACAGACGGACTGTTTTTT.

V gene TRBV7-9 combines with J gene TRBJ2-7; tentative D call: TRBD2 (6 bases). This CDR3 comprises 16 residues. Germline assignment: CDR1 SEHNR and CDR2 FQNEAQ (reference sequence). V was trimmed by 1 base and J by 4 bases, leaving 17 bases between them. The DNA for the CDR3 is TGTGCCAGCAGCTTAGGTCTGGGGCGGGGACGATACGAGCAGTACTTC. Translation: CASSLGLGRGRYEQYF.

About this clonotype itself: A single base separates this from a much larger clone, so it may be a read error. V and J are TRBV7-2 and TRBJ1-2; possible D gene TRBD1, 5 bases. Trimming removed 5 bases from V and 6 bases from J, with 19 bases in between. Germline V lookup: CDR1 SGHTA, CDR2 FQGNSA. This CDR3 spans 15 amino acids. The CDR3 coding sequence is TGTGCCAGCAGCCCGGGCAGGGAGCCGGTGGATGGCTACACCTTC. It specifies CASSPGREPVDGYTF.

The V gene is TRBV5-8, the J gene TRBJ2-1, with D unclear. Per germline, CDR1 SGHTS and CDR2 YDEGEE. The CDR3 has 13 residues. Trimming pared 3 bases from V and 7 bases from J, leaving 11 bases between. The CDR3 nucleotides are TGTGCCAGCAGCTCGTCCCGTGGGAATGAGCAGTTCTTC. Protein sequence: CASSSSRGNEQFF.

The V gene is TRBV7-2, the J gene TRBJ1-3; no firm D call. The CDR3 sequence is 13 residues long. V was trimmed by 5 bases and J by 11 bases, leaving 16 bases between them. Germline-derived CDR1 and CDR2 are SGHTA and FQGNSA. CDR3 region: CASSPGVNTAIYF. In nucleotides, the CDR3 is TGTGCCAGCAGCCCGGGAGTGAACACCGCCATATATTTT.

The sample holds a few counts of this clonotype. V gene TRBV29-1 combines with J gene TRBJ2-2; TRBD1 might be the D (7 bases). The CDR3 is made up of 14 amino acids. The ends were cut back, 5 bases at V and 1 base at J, with 11 bases in the middle. Per germline, CDR1 SQVTM and CDR2 ANQGSEA. CDR3 protein: CSVPRGENTGELFF. The CDR3 DNA is TGCAGCGTTCCCAGGGGGGAGAACACCGGGGAGCTGTTTTTT.

This clonotype was picked up a small number of times. The V gene is TRBV20-1, the J gene TRBJ2-7; 8 bases match TRBD2. V shed 5 bases, J shed 2 bases, and the junction held 8 bases outside the gene matches. The CDR3 is 14 amino acids. CDR1 is DFQATT, CDR2 SNEGSKA, per germline (reference sequence). The CDR3 DNA sequence: TGCAGTGCTGGCTTTGCGGGGGGCACCTACGAGCAGTACTTC. Translation: CSAGFAGGTYEQYF.

The chain links TRBV28 to TRBJ1-1, with D unresolved. Germline V lookup: CDR1 MDHEN, CDR2 SYDVKM. Trimming took off 6 bases at V and 7 bases at J, with 15 bases between the two ends. The length of the CDR3 is 13 residues. CDR3 nucleotides: TGTGCCAGCAGGATTGGGAGCCCGGGTGAAGCTTTCTTT. Translation gives CASRIGSPGEAFF.

This clonotype was seen a few times. The chain links TRBV12-3 or TRBV12-4 to TRBJ1-5, with D uncertain. The CDR3 is 14 amino acids. V was shortened by 3 bases and J by 6 bases, with 12 bases between the two germline ends. In DNA, the CDR3 is TGTGCCAGCAGTTTTCTGGCAGACGGTCAGCCCCAGCATTTT. Its protein product is CASSFLADGQPQHF.

This clonotype appeared a few times. The chain joins TRBV6-6 to TRBJ2-5; D is possibly TRBD2 (7 bases). Germline V gene lookup returns CDR1 MNHNY and CDR2 SVGAGI (reference sequence). There are 13 residues in the CDR3. The germline V and J ends were trimmed by 8 bases and 3 bases, with 13 bases remaining between them. The CDR3 DNA reads TGTGCCAGCTACGGGGGGCAGGAAGAGACCCAGTACTTC. Its translation: CASYGGQEETQYF.

V usage is TRBV6-5 and J usage is TRBJ1-1; 8 bases are a match to TRBD1. The length of the CDR3 is 15 residues. J was trimmed by 1 base and V by 5 bases; bases with no gene match: 6. Germline V gene lookup returns CDR1 MNHEY and CDR2 SVGAGI. CDR3 loop: CASSRFGQGNTEAFF. DNA for the CDR3: TGTGCCAGCAGTCGGTTCGGACAGGGGAACACTGAAGCTTTCTTT.